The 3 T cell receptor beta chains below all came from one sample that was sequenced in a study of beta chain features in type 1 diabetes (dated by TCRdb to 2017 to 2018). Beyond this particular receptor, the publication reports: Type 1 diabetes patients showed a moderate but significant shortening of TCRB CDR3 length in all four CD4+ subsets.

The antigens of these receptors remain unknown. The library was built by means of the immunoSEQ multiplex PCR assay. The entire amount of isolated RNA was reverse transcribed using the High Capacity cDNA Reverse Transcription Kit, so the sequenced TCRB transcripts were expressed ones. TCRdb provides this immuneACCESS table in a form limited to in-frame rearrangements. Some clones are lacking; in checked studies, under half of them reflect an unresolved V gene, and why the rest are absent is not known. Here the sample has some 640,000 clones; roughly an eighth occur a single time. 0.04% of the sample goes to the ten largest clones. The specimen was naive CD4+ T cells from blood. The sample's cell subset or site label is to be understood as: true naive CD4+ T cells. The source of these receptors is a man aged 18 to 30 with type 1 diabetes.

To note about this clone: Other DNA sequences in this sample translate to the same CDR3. The CDR3 here is CASSLGTDYGYTF. The CDR3 DNA follows: TGTGCCAGCAGCTTAGGTACCGACTATGGCTACACCTTC. The rearrangement links TRBV7-9 to TRBJ1-2; D uncertain. The germline CDR1 and CDR2 sequences are SEHNR and FQNEAQ (reference sequence). Deletions cut 1 base from V and 3 bases from J, with 6 bases between. The CDR3 has 13 amino acids.

This CDR3 is CASSLRSGTELTDTQYF. In DNA, the CDR3 is TGCGCCAGCAGCCTCCGCTCCGGGACAGAGCTCACAGATACGCAGTATTTT. The chain employs TRBV5-1 and TRBJ2-3; 7 nucleotides match TRBD1. Per germline, CDR1 SGHRS and CDR2 YFSETQ. The V segment lost 4 bases and the J segment 2 bases; nucleotides outside the gene matches: 13. The CDR3 contains 17 residues.

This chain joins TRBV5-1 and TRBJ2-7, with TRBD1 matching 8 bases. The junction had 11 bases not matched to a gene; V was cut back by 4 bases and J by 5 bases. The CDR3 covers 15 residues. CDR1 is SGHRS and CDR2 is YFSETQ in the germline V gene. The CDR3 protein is CASSPMTGVVHEQYF. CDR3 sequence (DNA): TGCGCCAGCAGCCCTATGACAGGGGTTGTCCACGAGCAGTACTTC.